The clone carrying this T cell receptor (beta chain) showed up just a few times. The data originate from a study of OX40 agonist ivuxolimab in advanced cancers. Sequenced by immunoSEQ multiplex PCR; TCRdb stores in-frame clones only, minus some. Counted here are about 29,000 clones, 91% occurring once; the ten biggest clones make up roughly a tenth. The CDR3 is made up of 13 amino acids. Between the trimmed V and J ends, which lost 3 bases and 5 bases, there was a span of 8 bases. Looked up from germline, CDR1 is MNHEY and CDR2 is SMNVEV (reference sequence). The V call is TRBV27, the J call TRBJ1-5; D is undetermined. This specimen consisted of CD4+ or CD8+ T cells sorted from blood, obtained in a trial of the OX40 agonist ivuxolimab. The clonotype comes from an adult with an advanced solid tumor such as melanoma, head and neck, liver or kidney cancer. The CDR3 is CASSLGWHQPQHF. In DNA form, the CDR3 reads TGTGCCAGCAGTTTGGGCTGGCATCAGCCCCAGCATTTT.